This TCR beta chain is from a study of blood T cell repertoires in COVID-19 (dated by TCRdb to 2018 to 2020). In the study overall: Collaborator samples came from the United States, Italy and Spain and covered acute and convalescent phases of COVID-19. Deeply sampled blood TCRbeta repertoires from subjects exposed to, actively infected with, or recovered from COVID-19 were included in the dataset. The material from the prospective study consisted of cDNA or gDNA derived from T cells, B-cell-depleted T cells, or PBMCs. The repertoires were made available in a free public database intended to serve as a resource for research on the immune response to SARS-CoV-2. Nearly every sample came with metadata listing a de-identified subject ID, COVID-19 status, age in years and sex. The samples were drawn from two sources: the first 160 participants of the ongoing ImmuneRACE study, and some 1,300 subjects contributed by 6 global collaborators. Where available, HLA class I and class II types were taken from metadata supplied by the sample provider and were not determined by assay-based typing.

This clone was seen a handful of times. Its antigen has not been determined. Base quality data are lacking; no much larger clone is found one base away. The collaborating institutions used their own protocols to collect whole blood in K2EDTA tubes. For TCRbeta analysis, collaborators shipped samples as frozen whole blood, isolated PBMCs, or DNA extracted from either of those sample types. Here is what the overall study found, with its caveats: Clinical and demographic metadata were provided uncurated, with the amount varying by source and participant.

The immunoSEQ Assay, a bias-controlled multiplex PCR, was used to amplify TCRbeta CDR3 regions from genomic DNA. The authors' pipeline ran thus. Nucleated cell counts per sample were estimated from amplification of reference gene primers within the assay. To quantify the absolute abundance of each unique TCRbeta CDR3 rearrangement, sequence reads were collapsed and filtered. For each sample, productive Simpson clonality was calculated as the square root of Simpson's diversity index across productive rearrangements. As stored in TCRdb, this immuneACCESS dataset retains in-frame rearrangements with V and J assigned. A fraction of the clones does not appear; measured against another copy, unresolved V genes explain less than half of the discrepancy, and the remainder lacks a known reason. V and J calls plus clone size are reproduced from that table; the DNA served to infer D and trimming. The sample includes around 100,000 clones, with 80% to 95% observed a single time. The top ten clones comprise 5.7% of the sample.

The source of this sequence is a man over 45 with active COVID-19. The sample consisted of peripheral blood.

At the DNA level, the sequence is TGTGCCAGCAGCCCCGCCGGGACAGAGTTTTACGAGCAGTACTTC. The encoded protein is CASSPAGTEFYEQYF. The chain couples TRBV11-1 to TRBJ2-7; 7 junctional bases match TRBD1. The germline V gene encodes CDR1 SGHAT and CDR2 FQDESV (reference sequence). V loses 5 bases at its end and J loses 4 bases; junction bases beyond the gene matches: 11. The CDR3 holds 15 amino acids from the cysteine to the phenylalanine. The only DNA kept is the CDR3, 45 bases in frame from the first base.